Below are 18 T cell receptor beta chains sequenced from a single sample in a study of blood T cell repertoires in COVID-19. Generated by immunoSEQ multiplex PCR, the TCRdb table keeps only in-frame clones and is missing some. The profile shows hundreds of thousands of clones, 88% of them singletons. Sequencing used peripheral blood. Every receptor here comes from a woman aged 40 to 50 who had recovered from COVID-19.

V is TRBV2 and J is TRBJ1-1; no clear D gene. The CDR3 sequence is 15 residues long. V gave up 1 base and J gave up 6 bases, with 15 bases separating them. Germline assignment: CDR1 SNHLY and CDR2 FYNNEI. CDR3 DNA: TGTGCCAGCAGTGAAGAGCCCCGCGGATGGGCTGAAGCTTTCTTT. This gives the protein CASSEEPRGWAEAFF.

There are a few counts of this clone. The DNA of the CDR3 is TGTGCCAGCAGCTTGGAGTCCGGGCAGCCCCAGCATTTT. Protein product: CASSLESGQPQHF. The J gene is TRBJ1-5, the V gene TRBV5-4; D unresolved. In germline, CDR1 is SGHNT, CDR2 YYREEE (reference sequence). V lost 0 bases and J lost 7, with 8 bases in between. CDR3 size: 13 residues.

Only one count was recorded for this clone. This sequence joins TRBV7-3 and TRBJ2-3, with 11 bases lining up with TRBD2. Germline trimming cut 5 bases from V and 1 base from J; bases unmatched to any gene: 11. The CDR3 contains 18 residues. From germline, CDR1 is SGHTA and CDR2 FQGTGA. CDR3 loop: CASSDRLAGPVRTDTQYF. DNA for the CDR3: TGTGCCAGCAGCGACCGACTAGCGGGACCCGTCCGCACAGATACGCAGTATTTT.

DNA for the CDR3: TGTGCCAGCAGCCGATCCGGGACTGGGGGCAATGAGCAGTTCTTC. Translation gives CASSRSGTGGNEQFF. The chain combines TRBV14 with TRBJ2-1, with D possibly being TRBD2 (6 bases). There are 15 residues in the CDR3. CDR1 is SGHDN, CDR2 FVKESK, per germline. V was shortened by 4 bases and J by 6 bases, with 16 bases between the two germline ends.

As DNA, the CDR3 is TGTGCCAGCAGCTTAGGTGGGGGGAGCAATCTGAATGAGCAGTTCTTC. Translated, it gives CASSLGGGSNLNEQFF. The chain has TRBV7-3 and TRBJ2-1; D perhaps matches TRBD2 (6 bases). The V and J ends lost 2 bases and 7 bases respectively, with 18 bases between them. Looked up from germline, CDR1 is SGHTA and CDR2 is FQGTGA. The CDR3 is 16 amino acids.

This chain connects TRBV30 to TRBJ1-5; TRBD1 is a possible D gene (5 bases). V dropped 0 bases and J dropped 2 bases, with 11 bases sitting between them. The CDR3 has 15 amino acids. Germline V lookup: CDR1 GTSNPN, CDR2 SVGIG (reference sequence). The CDR3, as DNA: TGTGCCTGGAGTGTACGGGGAGGGGGCAATCAGCCCCAGCATTTT. This translates into CAWSVRGGGNQPQHF.

This clone occurred once. V usage is TRBV19 and J usage is TRBJ1-2; D gene ambiguous. Per germline, CDR1 LNHDA and CDR2 SQIVND (reference sequence). The CDR3 extends over 14 amino acids. Trimming stripped 4 bases from V and 5 bases from J, with 14 bases between. CDR3 amino acids: CASSRGSRDYGYTF. The CDR3 DNA follows: TGTGCCAGTAGTAGAGGAAGTCGCGATTATGGCTACACCTTC.

V gene TRBV29-1 combines with J gene TRBJ1-2; TRBD1 matches at 9 bases. The V gene end was trimmed by 6 bases and the J gene end by 3 bases; junction bases not matched to a gene: 5. This CDR3 has 13 amino acids. Germline V gives CDR1 SQVTM, CDR2 ANQGSEA. The chain's CDR3 is CSVRTGDYYGYTF. DNA of the CDR3: TGCAGCGTCCGGACAGGGGACTACTATGGCTACACCTTC.

This chain joins TRBV28 and TRBJ2-6, with D uncertain. Germline V CDR1 and CDR2: MDHEN, SYDVKM. V lost 7 bases to trimming and J lost 1 base, with 8 bases between them. The length of the CDR3 is 14 residues. The CDR3 loop reads CASNRRSGANVLTF. The CDR3 bases are TGTGCCAGCAATCGGAGATCTGGGGCCAACGTCCTGACTTTC.

The gene calls are TRBV4-2 and TRBJ2-2; D remains unclear. CDR1 LGHNA and CDR2 YNFKEQ come from the germline V gene. CDR3 length: 13 amino acids. V lost 4 bases and J 6 bases, leaving 9 bases between the germline ends. Written as DNA, the CDR3 is TGTGCCAGCAGCCCCGTGGCCGCCGGGGAGCTGTTTTTT. Its translation: CASSPVAAGELFF.

V and J are TRBV30 and TRBJ2-3; 10 positions match TRBD1. Trimming at V came to 3 bases and at J to 3 bases, leaving 12 bases not matched to a gene. From germline, CDR1 is GTSNPN and CDR2 SVGIG (reference sequence). The CDR3 is 17 amino acids. The chain's CDR3 is CAWSPDRGGLETDTQYF. CDR3 in DNA: TGTGCCTGGAGCCCGGACAGGGGGGGGTTGGAGACAGATACGCAGTATTTT.

The chain has TRBV20-1 and TRBJ1-2; D might be TRBD1 (5 bases). The ends were cut back, 3 bases at V and 0 bases at J, with 17 bases in the middle. The length of the CDR3 is 16 residues. The germline gives CDR1 DFQATT, CDR2 SNEGSKA (reference sequence). DNA of the CDR3: TGCAGTGCTAGTTCCAGGGATAAGGCCTCTAACTATGGCTACACCTTC. This sequence encodes CSASSRDKASNYGYTF.

This chain uses TRBV18 with TRBJ2-2; D ambiguous. The CDR3 covers 14 residues. Per germline, CDR1 KGHSH and CDR2 LQKENI. The V end lost 0 bases, the J end lost 6 bases, and 8 bases lay between the germline ends. CDR3 in amino acids: CASSPPSRAGELFF. Here the CDR3 DNA reads TGTGCCAGCTCACCACCTAGCCGGGCCGGGGAGCTGTTTTTT. Filled out from reference TRBV18 and TRBJ2-2, the complete variable domain reads NAGVMQNPRHLVRRRGQEARLRCSPMKGHSHVYWYRQLPEEGLKFMVYLQKENIIDESGMPKERFSAEFPKEGPSILRIQQVVRGDSAAYFCASSPPSRAGELFFGEGSRLTVL.

The chain is built from TRBV27 and TRBJ2-3, with D tentatively TRBD2 (5 bases). This CDR3 is 15 amino acids long. The germline V and J ends were trimmed by 8 bases and 6 bases, with 21 bases remaining between them. Germline V gene lookup returns CDR1 MNHEY and CDR2 SMNVEV (reference sequence). In DNA form, the CDR3 reads TGTGCCAGCCGAGGCCGGGGTCCCCCCACGGATACGCAGTATTTT. Its translation is CASRGRGPPTDTQYF.

The J gene is TRBJ2-4, the V gene TRBV5-6; D not certain. This CDR3 comprises 16 residues. Germline V lookup: CDR1 SGHDT, CDR2 YYEEEE. V was pared by 4 bases and J by 0 bases, with 14 bases between. The CDR3 DNA is TGTGCCAGCAGCCTCCATAACTACCTAGCCAAAAACATTCAGTACTTC. This sequence encodes CASSLHNYLAKNIQYF.

J is TRBJ2-1 and V is TRBV9; D is perhaps TRBD1 (5 bases). Germline-derived CDR1 and CDR2 are SGDLS and YYNGEE. V lost 4 bases, J lost 6 bases, and 14 bases lay in between. The CDR3 spans 14 residues. DNA for the CDR3: TGTGCCAGCAGCCCTCACACAGGAGCCAATGAGCAGTTCTTC. Amino acids: CASSPHTGANEQFF.

This sequence joins TRBV7-2 and TRBJ2-7; TRBD2 matches at 10 bases. CDR3 length equals 16 residues. The junction had 6 bases not matched to a gene; V was cut back by 0 bases and J by 4 bases. Per germline, CDR1 SGHTA and CDR2 FQGNSA. The CDR3 protein is CASSLAALAGTYEQYF. The CDR3 DNA reads as TGTGCCAGCAGCTTAGCGGCACTAGCGGGAACTTACGAGCAGTACTTC. Full variable domain (missing parts from reference TRBV7-2 and TRBJ2-7): GAGVSQSPSNKVTEKGKDVELRCDPISGHTALYWYRQSLGQGLEFLIYFQGNSAPDKSGLPSDRFSAERTGGSVSTLTIQRTQQEDSAVYLCASSLAALAGTYEQYFGPGTRLTVT.

V gene TRBV11-2 combines with J gene TRBJ2-6, with D perhaps TRBD2 (6 bases). V lost 4 bases to trimming and J lost 3 bases, with 16 bases between them. This CDR3 region has 17 residues. Per the germline V gene, CDR1 is SGHAT and CDR2 is FQNNGV. The CDR3 loop reads CASSSGTGRGGANVLTF. DNA of the CDR3: TGTGCCAGCAGCTCCGGGACTGGTCGGGGTGGGGCCAACGTCCTGACTTTC.